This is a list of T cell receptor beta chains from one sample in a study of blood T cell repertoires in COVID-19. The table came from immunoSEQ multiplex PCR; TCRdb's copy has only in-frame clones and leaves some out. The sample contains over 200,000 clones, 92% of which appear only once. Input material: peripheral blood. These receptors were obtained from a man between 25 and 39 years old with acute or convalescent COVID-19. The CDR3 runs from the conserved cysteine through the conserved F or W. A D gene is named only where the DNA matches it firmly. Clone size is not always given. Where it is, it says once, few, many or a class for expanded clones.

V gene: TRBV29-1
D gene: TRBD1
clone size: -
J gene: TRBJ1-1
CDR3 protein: CSAHDPTGATSGAFF
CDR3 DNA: TGCAGCGCCCACGACCCGACAGGGGCCACCTCTGGAGCTTTCTTT

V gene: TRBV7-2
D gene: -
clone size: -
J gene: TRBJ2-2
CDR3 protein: CASSLAYSKSGELFF
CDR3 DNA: TGTGCCAGCAGCTTAGCCTACTCGAAGTCGGGGGAGCTGTTTTTT

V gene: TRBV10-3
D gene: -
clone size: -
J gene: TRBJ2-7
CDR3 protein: CAISERYEQYF
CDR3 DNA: TGTGCCATCAGTGAGCGCTACGAGCAGTACTTC

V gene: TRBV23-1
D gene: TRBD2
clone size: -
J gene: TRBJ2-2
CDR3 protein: CASSQSPDSGNITGELFF
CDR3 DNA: TGCGCCAGCAGTCAATCACCCGACAGCGGGAATATCACCGGGGAGCTGTTTTTT

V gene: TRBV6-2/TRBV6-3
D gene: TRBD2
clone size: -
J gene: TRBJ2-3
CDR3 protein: CASSSAGTSGRAGGADTQYF
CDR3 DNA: TGTGCCAGCAGCTCGGCCGGGACTAGCGGGAGGGCCGGTGGTGCGGATACGCAGTATTTT

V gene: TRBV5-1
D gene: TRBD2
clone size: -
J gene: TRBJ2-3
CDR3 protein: CASSSGLAGGPSDTQYF
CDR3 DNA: TGCGCCAGCAGCTCCGGACTAGCGGGAGGGCCCTCAGATACGCAGTATTTT

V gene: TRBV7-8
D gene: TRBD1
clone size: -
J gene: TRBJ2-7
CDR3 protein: CASSLVPGQGTYEQYF
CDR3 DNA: TGTGCCAGCAGCTTAGTCCCTGGACAGGGGACCTACGAGCAGTACTTC

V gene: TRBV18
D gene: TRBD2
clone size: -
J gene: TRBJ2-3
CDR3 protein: CASSPLVAGPYGADTQYF
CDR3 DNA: TGTGCCAGCTCACCATTGGTAGCGGGGCCCTATGGGGCAGATACGCAGTATTTT

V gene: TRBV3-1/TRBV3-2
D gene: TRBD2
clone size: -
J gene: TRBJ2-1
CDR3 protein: CASSQQTSGRPNEQFF
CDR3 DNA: TGTGCCAGCAGCCAACAAACTAGCGGGAGGCCCAATGAGCAGTTCTTC

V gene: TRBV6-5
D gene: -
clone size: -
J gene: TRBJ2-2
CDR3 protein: CAMSRSGTNTGELFF
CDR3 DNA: TGTGCCATGTCGAGAAGCGGAACGAACACCGGGGAGCTGTTTTTT

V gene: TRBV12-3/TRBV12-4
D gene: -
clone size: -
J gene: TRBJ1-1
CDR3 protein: CASSLRREAFF
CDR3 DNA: TGTGCCAGCAGCCTACGCCGCGAGGCTTTCTTT

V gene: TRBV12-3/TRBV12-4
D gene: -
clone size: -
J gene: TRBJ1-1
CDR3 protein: CASSLRGDTEAFF
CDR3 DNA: TGTGCCAGCAGTTTACGAGGAGACACTGAAGCTTTCTTT

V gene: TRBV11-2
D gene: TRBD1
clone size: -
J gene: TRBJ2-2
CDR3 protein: CASSPRTGGTGELFF
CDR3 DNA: TGTGCCAGCAGCCCCCGGACAGGGGGGACCGGGGAGCTGTTTTTT

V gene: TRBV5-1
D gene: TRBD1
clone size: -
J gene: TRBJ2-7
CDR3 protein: CASSVTGTAYEQYF
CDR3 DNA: TGCGCCAGCAGCGTCACCGGGACAGCCTACGAGCAGTACTTC

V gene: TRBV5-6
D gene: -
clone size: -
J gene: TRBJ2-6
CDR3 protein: CASSLLTGASGANVLTF
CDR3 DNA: TGTGCCAGCAGCTTGCTGACAGGTGCGTCTGGGGCCAACGTCCTGACTTTC

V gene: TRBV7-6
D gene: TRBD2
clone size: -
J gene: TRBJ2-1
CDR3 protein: CASSLLNSGISNEQFF
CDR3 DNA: TGTGCCAGCAGCTTATTGAATAGCGGGATTTCCAATGAGCAGTTCTTC

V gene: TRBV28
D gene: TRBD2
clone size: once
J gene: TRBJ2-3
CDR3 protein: CASMAGGTDTQYF
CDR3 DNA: TGTGCCAGCATGGCGGGAGGGACAGATACGCAGTATTTT

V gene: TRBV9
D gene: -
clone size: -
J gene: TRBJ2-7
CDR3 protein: CASSVGGRGSYEQYF
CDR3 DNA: TGTGCCAGCAGCGTAGGGGGCAGGGGCTCCTACGAGCAGTACTTC

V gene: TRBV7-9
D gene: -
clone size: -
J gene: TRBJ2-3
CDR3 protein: CASSLSATQYF
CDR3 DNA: TGTGCCAGCAGCTTAAGCGCTACGCAGTATTTT

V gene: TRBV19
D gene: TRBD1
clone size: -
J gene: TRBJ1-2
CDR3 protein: CASSKRPGQGAHGYTF
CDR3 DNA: TGTGCCAGTAGTAAGCGTCCGGGACAGGGGGCGCATGGCTACACCTTC

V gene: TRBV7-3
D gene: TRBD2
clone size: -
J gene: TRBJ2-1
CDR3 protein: CASSLTPGTSGSPYNEQFF
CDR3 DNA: TGTGCCAGCAGCTTAACCCCCGGGACTAGCGGGAGTCCTTACAATGAGCAGTTCTTC

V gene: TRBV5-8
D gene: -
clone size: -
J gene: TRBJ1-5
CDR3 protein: CASSARVSRNQPQHF
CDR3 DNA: TGTGCCAGCAGCGCCCGGGTTAGTCGCAATCAGCCCCAGCATTTT

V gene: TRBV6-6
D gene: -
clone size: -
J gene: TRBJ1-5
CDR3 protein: CASSYSMGGSNQPQHF
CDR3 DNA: TGTGCCAGCAGTTACTCGATGGGGGGAAGCAATCAGCCCCAGCATTTT

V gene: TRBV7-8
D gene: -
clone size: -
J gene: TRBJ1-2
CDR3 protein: CASSLQGLDYGYTF
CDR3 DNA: TGTGCCAGCAGCTTACAGGGTTTGGACTATGGCTACACCTTC

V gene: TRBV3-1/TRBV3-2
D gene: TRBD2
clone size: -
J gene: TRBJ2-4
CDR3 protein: CASSQGLAGGPAKNIQYF
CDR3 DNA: TGTGCCAGCAGCCAGGGGCTAGCGGGGGGGCCGGCCAAAAACATTCAGTACTTC

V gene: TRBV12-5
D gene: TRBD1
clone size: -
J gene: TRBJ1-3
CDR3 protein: CASGFMGTVSTGNTIYF
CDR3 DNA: TGTGCTAGTGGTTTTATGGGGACAGTGTCCACTGGAAACACCATATATTTT

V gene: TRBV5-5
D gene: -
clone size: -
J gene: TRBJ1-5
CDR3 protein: CASSPWAGSQPQHF
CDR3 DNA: TGTGCCAGCAGCCCTTGGGCGGGCAGTCAGCCCCAGCATTTT

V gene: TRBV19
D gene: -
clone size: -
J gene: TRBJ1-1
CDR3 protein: CASSRQGTTEAFF
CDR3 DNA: TGTGCCAGTAGTAGGCAGGGGACCACTGAAGCTTTCTTT

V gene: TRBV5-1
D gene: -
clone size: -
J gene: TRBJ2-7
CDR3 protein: CASSLVGGDEQYF
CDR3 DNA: TGCGCCAGCAGCTTGGTTGGAGGGGACGAGCAGTACTTC

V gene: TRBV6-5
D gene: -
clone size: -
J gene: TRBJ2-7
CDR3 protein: CASSPGITNHEQYF
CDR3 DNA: TGTGCCAGCAGCCCCGGGATAACAAACCACGAGCAGTACTTC

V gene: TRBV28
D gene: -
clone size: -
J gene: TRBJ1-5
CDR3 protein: CASSEWSPSNQPQHF
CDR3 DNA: TGTGCCAGCAGTGAGTGGTCCCCTAGCAATCAGCCCCAGCATTTT

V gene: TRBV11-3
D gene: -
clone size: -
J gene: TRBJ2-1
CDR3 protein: CASSSKNLNNEQFF
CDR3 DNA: TGTGCCAGCAGCTCTAAAAACCTGAACAATGAGCAGTTCTTC

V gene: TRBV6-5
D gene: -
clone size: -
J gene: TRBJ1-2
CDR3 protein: CASSSGQDYGYTF
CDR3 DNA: TGTGCCAGCAGTTCCGGACAAGACTATGGCTACACCTTC

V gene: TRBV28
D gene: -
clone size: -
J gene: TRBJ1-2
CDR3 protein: CASSPDSTGRGYTF
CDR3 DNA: TGTGCCAGCAGTCCAGACTCGACAGGACGTGGCTACACCTTC

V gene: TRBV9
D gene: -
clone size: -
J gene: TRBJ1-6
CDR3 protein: CASSVLGQNNSPLHF
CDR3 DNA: TGTGCCAGCAGCGTACTCGGACAGAATAATTCACCCCTCCACTTT

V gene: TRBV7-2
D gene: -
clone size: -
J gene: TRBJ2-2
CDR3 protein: CASSRQYWELFF
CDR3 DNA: TGTGCCAGCAGCCGACAGTACTGGGAGCTGTTTTTT

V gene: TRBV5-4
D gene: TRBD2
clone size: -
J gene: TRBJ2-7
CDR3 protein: CASSFQRGGDEQYF
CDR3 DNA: TGTGCCAGCAGTTTCCAGCGGGGGGGGGACGAGCAGTACTTC

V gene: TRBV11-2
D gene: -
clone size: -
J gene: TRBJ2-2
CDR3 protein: CASNVGGTGELFF
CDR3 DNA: TGTGCCAGCAACGTAGGGGGCACCGGGGAGCTGTTTTTT

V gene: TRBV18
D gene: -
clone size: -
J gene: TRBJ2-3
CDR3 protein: CASSPLPGLPGPGTQYF
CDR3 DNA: TGTGCCAGCTCACCATTACCGGGACTCCCGGGCCCGGGTACGCAGTATTTT

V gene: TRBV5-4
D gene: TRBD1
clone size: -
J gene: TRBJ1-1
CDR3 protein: CASRSGRDRVGSTEAFF
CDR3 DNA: TGTGCCAGCAGATCAGGCCGGGACAGGGTAGGTAGTACTGAAGCTTTCTTT

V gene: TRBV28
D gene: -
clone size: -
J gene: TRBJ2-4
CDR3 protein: CASSAPTRTLNIQYF
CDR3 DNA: TGTGCCAGCAGTGCCCCGACTAGGACCCTAAACATTCAGTACTTC

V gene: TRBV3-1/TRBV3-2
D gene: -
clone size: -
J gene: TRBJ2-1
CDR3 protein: CASSQAGVYNEQFF
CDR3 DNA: TGTGCCAGCAGCCAAGCGGGGGTTTACAATGAGCAGTTCTTC

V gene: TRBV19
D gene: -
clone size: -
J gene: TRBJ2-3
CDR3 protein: CASSSLDSFTDTQYF
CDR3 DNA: TGTGCCAGTAGTTCTCTGGACAGCTTCACAGATACGCAGTATTTT

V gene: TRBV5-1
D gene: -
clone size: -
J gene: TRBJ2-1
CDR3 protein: CASMLTGRNEQFF
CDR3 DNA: TGCGCCAGCATGCTCACGGGGAGGAATGAGCAGTTCTTC

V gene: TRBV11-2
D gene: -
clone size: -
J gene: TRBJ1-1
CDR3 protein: CASSLMLRDTEAFF
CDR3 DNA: TGTGCCAGCAGCTTAATGCTCAGGGATACTGAAGCTTTCTTT

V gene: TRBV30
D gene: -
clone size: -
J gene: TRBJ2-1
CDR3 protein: CAWSVSVGGEQFF
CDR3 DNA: TGTGCCTGGAGTGTATCGGTGGGAGGCGAGCAGTTCTTC

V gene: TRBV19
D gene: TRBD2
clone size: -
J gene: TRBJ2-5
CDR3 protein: CASSQTSGEETQYF
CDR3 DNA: TGTGCCAGTAGTCAGACTAGCGGGGAAGAGACCCAGTACTTC

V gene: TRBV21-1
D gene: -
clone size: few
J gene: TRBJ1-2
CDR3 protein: CASSKPLLGQGDYGYTF
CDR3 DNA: TGTGCCAGCAGCAAACCACTACTCGGACAGGGGGACTATGGCTACACCTTC

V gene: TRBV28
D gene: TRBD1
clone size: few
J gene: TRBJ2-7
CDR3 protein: CASSYRRQGGAYEQYF
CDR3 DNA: TGTGCCAGCAGTTATCGGCGACAGGGGGGCGCCTACGAGCAGTACTTC

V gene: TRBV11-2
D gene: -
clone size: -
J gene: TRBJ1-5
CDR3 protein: CASSLDGGEGQPQHF
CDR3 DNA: TGTGCCAGCAGCTTAGACGGCGGCGAGGGTCAGCCCCAGCATTTT

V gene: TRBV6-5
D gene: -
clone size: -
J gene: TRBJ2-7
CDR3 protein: CASSLGGGIHYEQYF
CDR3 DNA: TGTGCCAGCAGCCTAGGCGGAGGAATCCACTACGAGCAGTACTTC

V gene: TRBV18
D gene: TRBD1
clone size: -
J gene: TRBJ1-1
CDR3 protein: CASSPGQGGNTEAFF
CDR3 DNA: TGTGCCAGCTCACCGGGACAGGGAGGAAATACTGAAGCTTTCTTT

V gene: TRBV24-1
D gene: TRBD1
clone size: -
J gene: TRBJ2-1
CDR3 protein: CATSEPGTVNEQFF
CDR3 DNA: TGTGCCACCAGTGAACCTGGGACAGTCAATGAGCAGTTCTTC

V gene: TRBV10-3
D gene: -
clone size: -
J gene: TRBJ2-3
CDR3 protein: CAIAWGSGTDTQYF
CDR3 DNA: TGTGCCATCGCATGGGGTAGCGGAACAGATACGCAGTATTTT

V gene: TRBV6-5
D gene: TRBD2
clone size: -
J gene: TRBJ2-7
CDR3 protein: CASSSTRTSGSREQYF
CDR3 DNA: TGTGCCAGCAGTTCCACTCGAACTAGCGGGAGTCGCGAGCAGTACTTC

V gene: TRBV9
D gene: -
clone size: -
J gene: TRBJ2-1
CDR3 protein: CASSETIGVEYNEQFF
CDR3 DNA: TGTGCCAGCAGCGAAACGATTGGAGTGGAGTACAATGAGCAGTTCTTC

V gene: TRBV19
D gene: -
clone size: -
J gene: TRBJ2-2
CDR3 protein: CASSYQQGTGELFF
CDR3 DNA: TGTGCCAGTAGTTACCAACAGGGAACCGGGGAGCTGTTTTTT

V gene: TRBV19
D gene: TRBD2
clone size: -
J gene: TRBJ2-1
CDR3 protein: CASSIERGGLAEQFF
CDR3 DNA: TGTGCCAGTAGTATCGAGCGGGGGGGCCTGGCTGAGCAGTTCTTC

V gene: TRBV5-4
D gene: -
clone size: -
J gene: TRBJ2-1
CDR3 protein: CASSLRGPYNEQFF
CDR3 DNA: TGTGCCAGCAGCTTGAGGGGTCCTTACAATGAGCAGTTCTTC

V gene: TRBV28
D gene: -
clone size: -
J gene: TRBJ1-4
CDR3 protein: CASSPSGGRNEKLFF
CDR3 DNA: TGTGCCAGCAGCCCGAGTGGGGGCCGAAATGAAAAACTGTTTTTT